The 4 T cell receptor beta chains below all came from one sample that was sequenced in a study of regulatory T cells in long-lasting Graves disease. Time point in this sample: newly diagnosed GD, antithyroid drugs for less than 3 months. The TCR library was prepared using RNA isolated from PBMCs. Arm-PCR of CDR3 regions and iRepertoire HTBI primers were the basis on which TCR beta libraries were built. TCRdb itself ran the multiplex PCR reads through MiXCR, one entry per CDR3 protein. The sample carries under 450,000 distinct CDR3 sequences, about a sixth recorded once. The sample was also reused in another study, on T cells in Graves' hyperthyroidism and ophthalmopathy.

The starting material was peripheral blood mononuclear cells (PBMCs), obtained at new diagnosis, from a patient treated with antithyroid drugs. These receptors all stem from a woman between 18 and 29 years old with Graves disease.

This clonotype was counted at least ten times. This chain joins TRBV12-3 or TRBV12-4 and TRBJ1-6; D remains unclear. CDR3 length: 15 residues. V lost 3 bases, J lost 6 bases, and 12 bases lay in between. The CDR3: CASSLSALANSPLHF. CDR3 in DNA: TGTGCCAGCAGTTTGTCGGCGTTAGCTAATTCACCCCTCCACTTT.

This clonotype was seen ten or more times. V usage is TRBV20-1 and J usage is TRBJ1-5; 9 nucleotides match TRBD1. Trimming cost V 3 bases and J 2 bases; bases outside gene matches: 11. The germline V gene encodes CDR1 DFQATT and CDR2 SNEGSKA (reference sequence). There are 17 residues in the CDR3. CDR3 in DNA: TGCAGTGCTAGCTTAGGACAGGGGTTTGTTGGCAATCAGCCCCAGCATTTT. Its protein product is CSASLGQGFVGNQPQHF.

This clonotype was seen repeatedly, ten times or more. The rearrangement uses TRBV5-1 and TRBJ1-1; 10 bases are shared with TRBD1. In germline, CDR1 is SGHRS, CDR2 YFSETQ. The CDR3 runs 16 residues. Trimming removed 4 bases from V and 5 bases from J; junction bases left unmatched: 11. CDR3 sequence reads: CASSQRQGAKVTEAFF. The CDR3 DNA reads TGCGCCAGCAGCCAACGACAGGGGGCAAAGGTAACTGAAGCTTTCTTT.

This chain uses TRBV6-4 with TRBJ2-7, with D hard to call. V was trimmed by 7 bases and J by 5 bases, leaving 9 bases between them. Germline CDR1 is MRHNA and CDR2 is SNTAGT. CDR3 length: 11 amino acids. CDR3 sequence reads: CASKTSNEQYF. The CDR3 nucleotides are TGTGCCAGCAAAACATCCAACGAGCAGTACTTC.